The 21 T cell receptor beta chains presented below share a single source sample, sequenced in a study of blood T cell repertoires in COVID-19. Only in-frame clones appear in the TCRdb table, and some are missing; sequencing was by immunoSEQ multiplex PCR. The sample lists some 150,000 clones, roughly 84% occurring once. Specimen: peripheral blood. Source of these receptors: a man between 70 and 80 years old with acute or convalescent COVID-19.

This clone has a single count. The chain carries TRBV23-1 and TRBJ2-7; maybe TRBD1 (5 bases). TRBV23-1 is reported as an ORF; its role is uncertain. Trimming removed 3 bases at V and 3 bases at J, with 12 bases between. This CDR3 comprises 14 residues. The CDR3: CASSHGHWNYEQYF. CDR3 in DNA: TGCGCCAGCAGTCATGGACATTGGAACTACGAGCAGTACTTC.

The rearrangement uses TRBV5-4 and TRBJ1-2; the D is unclear. The CDR3 sequence is 13 residues long. Germline V gene lookup returns CDR1 SGHNT and CDR2 YYREEE (reference sequence). V shed 2 bases and J shed 0 bases, with 5 bases lying between them. DNA of the CDR3: TGTGCCAGCAGCTTTTCAACTAACTATGGCTACACCTTC. Translated, it gives CASSFSTNYGYTF.

The chain couples TRBV4-1 to TRBJ1-4, with a possible D match to TRBD1 (6 bases). Trimming removed 3 bases from V and 8 bases from J, with 19 bases in between. CDR1 is MGHRA, CDR2 YSYEKL, per germline. The CDR3 has 16 residues. CDR3 sequence: CASSHEGNRVNEKLFF. The CDR3 DNA reads as TGCGCCAGCAGCCACGAAGGAAACAGGGTAAACGAAAAACTGTTTTTT.

J is TRBJ1-5 and V is TRBV6-1; 9 bases are shared with TRBD1. This CDR3 has 17 amino acids. CDR1 is MNHNS, CDR2 SASEGT, per germline. The V and J ends lost 4 bases and 7 bases, in that order; junction bases with no gene match: 14. CDR3 DNA: TGTGCCAGCAGTGCCTGGGGACAGGGTCGCGTGAGGCAGCCCCAGCATTTT. Amino acid sequence: CASSAWGQGRVRQPQHF.

The chain has TRBV11-3 and TRBJ2-2; no definite D call. The CDR3 is 15 amino acids. Trimming stripped 1 base from V and 1 base from J, with 7 bases between. From germline, CDR1 is SGHNT and CDR2 YENEEA. The CDR3 region is CASSLGGRNTGELFF. The CDR3 DNA follows: TGTGCCAGCAGCTTAGGCGGAAGGAACACCGGGGAGCTGTTTTTT.

The gene calls are TRBV18 and TRBJ2-3; the match to TRBD2 covers 13 bases. The V segment lost 3 bases and the J segment 2 bases; nucleotides outside the gene matches: 11. The CDR3 consists of 19 residues. The V gene's germline CDR1 is KGHSH and CDR2 LQKENI. CDR3 sequence reads: CASSPGLAGALTDTDTQYF. The CDR3 DNA reads TGTGCCAGCTCACCCGGACTAGCGGGGGCCCTGACCGACACAGATACGCAGTATTTT.

The J gene is TRBJ1-2, the V gene TRBV7-2; 7 bases are a match to TRBD1. Trimming at V came to 5 bases and at J to 4 bases, leaving 7 bases not matched to a gene. Per germline, CDR1 SGHTA and CDR2 FQGNSA. The CDR3 consists of 14 residues. The chain's CDR3 is CASSQGRTGYGYTF. The CDR3 DNA reads TGTGCCAGCAGCCAGGGCCGGACAGGCTATGGCTACACCTTC.

The chain combines TRBV28 with TRBJ2-1; no definite D call. CDR1 and CDR2 from the germline V gene are MDHEN and SYDVKM. The CDR3 totals 12 residues. V was clipped by 8 bases and J by 5 bases, with 10 bases between them. The CDR3 region has the DNA TGTGCCAGCCTCGCAGACAACAATGAGCAGTTCTTC. This translates into CASLADNNEQFF.

This chain uses TRBV5-1 with TRBJ1-5; the D gene is possibly TRBD1 (6 bases). Trimming removed 4 bases from V and 2 bases from J, with 13 bases in between. This CDR3 is built from 15 residues. Germline CDR1 and CDR2: SGHRS and YFSETQ. The CDR3 is CASSPFGGGNQPQHF. In nucleotides, the CDR3 is TGCGCCAGCAGCCCATTTGGGGGCGGCAATCAGCCCCAGCATTTT.

CDR3 sequence reads: CAKQGAISTDTQYF. The CDR3 region has the DNA TGTGCCAAACAGGGGGCGATTAGCACAGATACGCAGTATTTT. The J gene is TRBJ2-3, the V gene TRBV7-9; 9 bases map to TRBD1. J was trimmed by 0 bases and V by 10 bases; bases with no gene match: 5. The length of the CDR3 is 14 residues. From germline, CDR1 is SEHNR and CDR2 FQNEAQ (reference sequence).

The CDR3 DNA is TGTGCCACGGGACAGAAAGAGACCCAGTACTTC. It encodes CATGQKETQYF. The chain employs TRBV24-1 and TRBJ2-5; 7 bases fit TRBD1. The CDR3 is 11 residues long. Germline V gives CDR1 KGHDR, CDR2 SFDVKD. The V and J ends lost 10 bases and 3 bases, in that order; junction bases with no gene match: 1.

The chain recombines TRBV7-9 with TRBJ1-1; D may be TRBD1 (5 bases). CDR3 length: 15 residues. Trimming stripped 10 bases from V and 0 bases from J, with 18 bases between. The germline gives CDR1 SEHNR, CDR2 FQNEAQ (reference sequence). The chain's CDR3 is CAIWGRDLLNTEAFF. CDR3 in DNA: TGTGCCATTTGGGGGAGGGATCTACTGAACACTGAAGCTTTCTTT.

DNA for the CDR3: TGTGCCAGCAGCGTCTCGAACACCGGGGAGCTGTTTTTT. Protein sequence: CASSVSNTGELFF. The chain combines TRBV7-9 with TRBJ2-2, with no clear D. The germline V gene encodes CDR1 SEHNR and CDR2 FQNEAQ (reference sequence). V was pared by 5 bases and J by 0 bases, with 4 bases between. The CDR3 is 13 residues long.

The chain uses TRBV4-1 and TRBJ1-5; D is unclear. The CDR3 is made up of 13 amino acids. Germline V gene lookup returns CDR1 MGHRA and CDR2 YSYEKL. V lost 0 bases and J lost 7, with 7 bases in between. CDR3 loop: CASSQDDRQPQHF. The CDR3 nucleotides read TGCGCCAGCAGCCAAGACGATCGGCAGCCCCAGCATTTT.

The J gene is TRBJ1-2, the V gene TRBV10-3, with 9 bases fitting TRBD1. Germline-derived CDR1 and CDR2 are ENHRY and SYGVKD. The CDR3 covers 13 residues. V lost 7 bases to trimming and J lost 8 bases; unmatched junction nucleotides: 8. CDR3 loop: CAITRQGVKGYTF. The CDR3 coding sequence is TGTGCCATCACTCGACAGGGGGTGAAGGGCTACACCTTC.

The DNA of the CDR3 is TGTGCCAGTGGACGGGGGAGGGTGGACTGGAGGGCCACTGAAGCTTTCTTT. It translates to CASGRGRVDWRATEAFF. This chain uses TRBV19 with TRBJ1-1; D is perhaps TRBD1 (5 bases). Trimming removed 8 bases at V and 4 bases at J, with 26 bases between. Germline V gene sequence: CDR1 LNHDA, CDR2 SQIVND (reference sequence). CDR3 length: 17 residues.

This clone was observed a few times. The genes are TRBV11-2 and TRBJ2-7; 9 nucleotides agree with TRBD2. Per germline, CDR1 SGHAT and CDR2 FQNNGV. The CDR3 spans 19 residues. V shed 2 bases and J 3 bases; nucleotides not matched to a gene: 17. The CDR3 DNA follows: TGTGCCAGCAGCTTATTGGAGCTAGCGGGATCGTATGAAGGCTACGAGCAGTACTTC. Protein product: CASSLLELAGSYEGYEQYF. The whole variable domain, remainder taken from reference TRBV11-2 and TRBJ2-7, is EAGVAQSPRYKIIEKRQSVAFWCNPISGHATLYWYQQILGQGPKLLIQFQNNGVVDDSQLPKDRFSAERLKGVDSTLKIQPAKLEDSAVYLCASSLLELAGSYEGYEQYFGPGTRLTVT.

This chain links TRBV7-2 with TRBJ2-5; TRBD2 might be the D (6 bases). V was cut by 4 bases and J by 9 bases, with 21 bases left in between. The germline V gene encodes CDR1 SGHTA and CDR2 FQGNSA. The CDR3 length is 15 residues. The CDR3 loop reads CASSSGRERRVAQYF. As DNA, the CDR3 is TGTGCCAGCAGCTCCGGTCGGGAAAGGAGGGTCGCCCAGTACTTC.

The genes are TRBV6-6 and TRBJ1-1; 11 bases are a match to TRBD1. J lost 3 bases, V lost 5 bases, and 5 bases had no gene match. From germline, CDR1 is MNHNY and CDR2 SVGAGI (reference sequence). The CDR3 runs to 15 residues. The CDR3: CASSEPGQGDTEAFF. CDR3 coding DNA: TGTGCCAGCAGTGAGCCGGGACAGGGGGACACTGAAGCTTTCTTT.

The V and J genes are TRBV30 and TRBJ2-3; no clear D. Germline CDR1 GTSNPN, CDR2 SVGIG (reference sequence). V lost 2 bases and J lost 4, with 10 bases in between. CDR3 length equals 13 residues. CDR3 DNA sequence: TGTGCCTGGAGTTCCCACGCAGCAGATACGCAGTATTTT. Amino acid sequence: CAWSSHAADTQYF. Together with reference TRBV30 and TRBJ2-3, the CDR3 gives the full variable domain: SQTIHQWPATLVQPVGSPLSLECTVEGTSNPNLYWYRQAAGRGLQLLFYSVGIGQISSEVPQNLSASRPQDRQFILSSKKLLLSDSGFYLCAWSSHAADTQYFGPGTRLTVL.

V and J are TRBV5-8 and TRBJ2-1; tentative D call: TRBD2 (6 bases). V was pared by 0 bases and J by 1 base, with 11 bases between. Per the germline V gene, CDR1 is SGHTS and CDR2 is YDEGEE. The CDR3 totals 16 residues. The CDR3 bases are TGTGCCAGCAGCTTGGAATACGGGGGATCCTACAATGAGCAGTTCTTC. It yields the protein CASSLEYGGSYNEQFF.